These 26 T cell receptor beta chains were sequenced from one sample in a study of T cell responses to AZD1222 COVID-19 vaccine. The data were produced by immunoSEQ multiplex PCR, yet TCRdb's version contains in-frame clones alone and is incomplete. This sample has about 150,000 clones, with 80% to 95% found just once. The sample in question was peripheral blood, obtained 28 days after the second AZD1222 dose. The receptor source for this set is an adult who received the AZD1222 COVID-19 vaccine.

In its sample, this clone was seen a few times. The chain couples TRBV19 to TRBJ2-7; 8 bases line up with TRBD2. Germline CDR1 is LNHDA and CDR2 is SQIVND (reference sequence). The CDR3 covers 15 residues. Trimming cost V 6 bases and J 0 bases; bases outside gene matches: 7. CDR3 coding DNA: TGTGCCAGTAGGGGGGAGACTAGCGACTCCTACGAGCAGTACTTC. This sequence encodes CASRGETSDSYEQYF.

The chain carries TRBV5-1 and TRBJ2-1, with a weak D call TRBD2 (7 bases). Trimming left V 3 bases short and J 4 bases short, with 26 bases between. Germline values: CDR1 SGHRS, CDR2 YFSETQ. This CDR3 comprises 19 residues. Written as DNA, the CDR3 is TGCGCCAGCAGCTCCCCGGGGGCTGGTAGCGGGCCCTTTTACAATGAGCAGTTCTTC. Encoded protein: CASSSPGAGSGPFYNEQFF.

The rearrangement uses TRBV5-4 and TRBJ1-2, with D possibly being TRBD1 (5 bases). Trimming took 4 bases from V and 8 from J, leaving 18 bases between them. Germline CDR1 reads SGHNT; CDR2 reads YYREEE (reference sequence). CDR3 length: 14 residues. The CDR3, as DNA: TGTGCCAGCAGCACGGGCCCTAGGGACGACGGCTACACCTTC. Its protein product is CASSTGPRDDGYTF.

This chain links TRBV7-2 with TRBJ2-1; 7 nucleotides line up with TRBD2. The CDR3 is 15 residues long. Germline trimming cut 1 base from V and 6 bases from J; bases unmatched to any gene: 6. The V gene's germline CDR1 is SGHTA and CDR2 FQGNSA. Written as DNA, the CDR3 is TGTGCCAGCAGCTTAGGCTTGCTAGCGGTCAATGAGCAGTTCTTC. Protein: CASSLGLLAVNEQFF.

The genes are TRBV11-2 and TRBJ1-2; D not resolved. Germline assignment: CDR1 SGHAT and CDR2 FQNNGV. The length of the CDR3 is 13 residues. V was clipped by 5 bases and J by 2 bases, with 9 bases between them. CDR3 sequence: CASSERTNYGYTF. CDR3 nucleotides: TGTGCCAGCAGCGAACGGACGAACTATGGCTACACCTTC.

The gene calls are TRBV28 and TRBJ1-1, with a possible D match to TRBD1 (6 bases). Trimming took 8 bases from V and 0 from J, leaving 16 bases between them. Germline V gene data show CDR1 as MDHEN and CDR2 as SYDVKM. This CDR3 contains 15 residues. The CDR3 bases are TGTGCCAGCCGACAGGACACAGTCCTGAACACTGAAGCTTTCTTT. Protein sequence: CASRQDTVLNTEAFF.

The chain uses TRBV7-2 and TRBJ2-5; weak D call: TRBD2 (6 bases). The germline V and J ends were trimmed by 5 bases and 2 bases, with 12 bases remaining between them. Germline lookup yields CDR1 SGHTA and CDR2 FQGNSA. CDR3 length equals 14 residues. The CDR3: CASSGTGGQETQYF. The CDR3 DNA sequence: TGTGCCAGCAGCGGGACTGGGGGACAAGAGACCCAGTACTTC.

This rearrangement joins TRBV27 to TRBJ1-1, with D perhaps matching TRBD1 (6 bases). Germline CDR1 reads MNHEY; CDR2 reads SMNVEV (reference sequence). V was clipped by 2 bases and J by 7 bases, with 20 bases between them. The CDR3 sequence is 16 residues long. The CDR3 loop is CASSLLLPRGRSEAFF. Here the CDR3 DNA reads TGTGCCAGCAGTTTACTCCTCCCCCGGGGGCGAAGTGAAGCTTTCTTT.

A single count supports this clone. The genes are TRBV5-8 and TRBJ2-3; D unclear. Per the germline V gene, CDR1 is SGHTS and CDR2 is YDEGEE. CDR3 size: 15 residues. V gave up 0 bases and J gave up 1 base, with 9 bases separating them. In DNA form, the CDR3 reads TGTGCCAGCAGCTTGGAACTACTCGGCACAGATACGCAGTATTTT. The encoded protein is CASSLELLGTDTQYF.

This chain connects TRBV19 to TRBJ1-1; 7 nucleotides agree with TRBD1. CDR1 and CDR2 from the germline V gene are LNHDA and SQIVND (reference sequence). Unmatched junction bases numbered 2, after V lost 6 bases and J lost 7 bases. This CDR3 is built from 11 residues. The CDR3: CASRGQLEAFF. The CDR3 DNA is TGTGCCAGTAGGGGACAGCTTGAAGCTTTCTTT. The full variable domain, rest sourced from reference TRBV19 and TRBJ1-1, is DGGITQSPKYLFRKEGQNVTLSCEQNLNHDAMYWYRQDPGQGLRLIYYSQIVNDFQKGDIAEGYSVSREKKESFPLTVTSAQKNPTAFYLCASRGQLEAFFGQGTRLTVV.

The V gene is TRBV27, the J gene TRBJ1-4; D gene unclear. CDR1 is MNHEY, CDR2 SMNVEV, per germline (reference sequence). Between the trimmed V and J ends, which lost 5 bases and 0 bases, there was a span of 10 bases. The length of the CDR3 is 15 residues. DNA for the CDR3: TGTGCCAGCAGTCCCCGACCCGCAACTAATGAAAAACTGTTTTTT. Translating gives CASSPRPATNEKLFF.

The J gene is TRBJ2-3, the V gene TRBV4-1; no firm D call. Per germline, CDR1 MGHRA and CDR2 YSYEKL. Between the trimmed V and J ends, which lost 1 base and 1 base, there was a span of 9 bases. This CDR3 is 15 amino acids long. CDR3 nucleotides: TGCGCCAGCAGCCAAGGCCAGGACGGCACAGATACGCAGTATTTT. Translated: CASSQGQDGTDTQYF.

The chain uses TRBV3-1 (or the pseudogene TRBV3-2) and TRBJ1-2; possible D gene TRBD1, 5 bases. In germline, CDR1 is LGHDT, CDR2 YNNKEL (reference sequence). V shed 0 bases and J shed 7 bases, with 24 bases lying between them. CDR3 size: 18 residues. The CDR3 here is CASSQDTGPRNRPPGYTF. The CDR3 DNA sequence: TGTGCCAGCAGCCAAGATACAGGCCCTAGGAACAGGCCCCCTGGCTACACCTTC.

The chain carries TRBV25-1 and TRBJ2-1, with 9 bases lining up with TRBD2. CDR3 length: 16 residues. Germline lookup yields CDR1 MGHDK and CDR2 SYGVNS. The CDR3 protein is CASGRMAGGTHNEQFF. The CDR3 DNA sequence: TGTGCTAGCGGGAGAATGGCGGGAGGAACCCACAATGAGCAGTTCTTC.

This clone was observed a few times. This sequence joins TRBV5-1 and TRBJ1-1, with 7 positions matching TRBD1. The CDR3 has 15 residues. Germline loops: CDR1 SGHRS, CDR2 YFSETQ. V dropped 2 bases and J dropped 0; count of bases not matched to a gene: 4. The CDR3, as DNA: TGCGCCAGCAGCTTTGACAGGGTAGTGAACACTGAAGCTTTCTTT. Protein: CASSFDRVVNTEAFF.

The chain combines TRBV30 with TRBJ2-5; D uncertain. V shed 1 base and J shed 3 bases, with 6 bases lying between them. There are 12 residues in the CDR3. CDR1 is GTSNPN and CDR2 is SVGIG in the germline V gene (reference sequence). The CDR3 coding sequence is TGTGCCTGGAGTGGCAGTAAAGAGACCCAGTACTTC. It codes for CAWSGSKETQYF.

The chain is built from TRBV27 and TRBJ1-2; D perhaps matches TRBD1 (6 bases). The CDR3 has 16 residues. Germline-derived CDR1 and CDR2 are MNHEY and SMNVEV (reference sequence). With 5 bases removed from V and 4 bases from J, the gap between germline ends came to 20 bases. Here the CDR3 reads CASSPSLGGRAYGYTF. In nucleotides, the CDR3 is TGTGCCAGCAGTCCCAGCTTAGGGGGGCGAGCCTATGGCTACACCTTC.

About this clone itself: This CDR3 is also generated by other DNA sequences in the sample. The rearrangement links TRBV5-1 to TRBJ1-1; weak D call: TRBD1 (5 bases). Germline loops: CDR1 SGHRS, CDR2 YFSETQ. Trimming shortened V by 0 bases and J by 3 bases, and 9 bases separated the two germline ends. The CDR3 covers 14 residues. The CDR3 loop is CASSLAGGYTEAFF. In DNA, the CDR3 is TGCGCCAGCAGCTTGGCCGGGGGTTACACTGAAGCTTTCTTT.

The chain uses TRBV5-1 and TRBJ2-5; the D is unclear. The CDR3 runs to 11 residues. V was cut by 3 bases and J by 7 bases, with 7 bases left in between. The germline CDR1 and CDR2 sequences are SGHRS and YFSETQ. CDR3 residues: CASSSDATQYF. The CDR3 bases are TGCGCCAGCAGCTCGGACGCGACCCAGTACTTC. Together with reference TRBV5-1 and TRBJ2-5, the CDR3 gives the full variable domain: KAGVTQTPRYLIKTRGQQVTLSCSPISGHRSVSWYQQTPGQGLQFLFEYFSETQRNKGNFPGRFSGRQFSNSRSEMNVSTLELGDSALYLCASSSDATQYFGPGTRLLVL.

The chain couples TRBV5-4 to TRBJ1-5; no clear D gene. The CDR3 extends over 13 amino acids. The V gene lost 0 bases and the J gene lost 7 bases, with 8 bases spanning the gap. Germline values: CDR1 SGHNT, CDR2 YYREEE (reference sequence). CDR3 DNA sequence: TGTGCCAGCAGCTTGGGGACCCAGCAGCCCCAGCATTTT. This gives the protein CASSLGTQQPQHF.

The chain joins TRBV30 to TRBJ2-7, with D possibly being TRBD2 (6 bases). V lost 1 base, J lost 5 bases, and 12 bases lay in between. The CDR3 covers 13 residues. Looked up from germline, CDR1 is GTSNPN and CDR2 is SVGIG (reference sequence). DNA for the CDR3: TGTGCCTGGAGTGGTGGAGGGAGCGACGAGCAGTACTTC. This encodes CAWSGGGSDEQYF.

The gene calls are TRBV4-2 and TRBJ1-4; TRBD1 matches at 9 bases. CDR1 LGHNA and CDR2 YNFKEQ come from the germline V gene. CDR3 length: 15 residues. With V trimmed by 0 bases and J by 8 bases, 4 bases remained unmatched. This chain's CDR3 is CASSQEQGAEEKLFF. CDR3 DNA sequence: TGTGCCAGCAGCCAAGAACAGGGGGCTGAAGAAAAACTGTTTTTT.

This clone was recorded once. This sample includes further DNA sequences coding for the same CDR3. The chain combines TRBV20-1 with TRBJ1-2, with D unresolved. Trimming left V 5 bases short and J 4 bases short, with 5 bases between. The CDR3 has 10 residues. Germline V gene sequence: CDR1 DFQATT, CDR2 SNEGSKA (reference sequence). The CDR3 nucleotides are TGCAGTGCTCCCAGCTATGGCTACACCTTC. It translates to CSAPSYGYTF.

The genes are TRBV5-4 and TRBJ2-7, with D uncertain. This CDR3 region has 16 residues. V lost 0 bases and J lost 2, with 15 bases in between. Germline V gene data show CDR1 as SGHNT and CDR2 as YYREEE (reference sequence). The CDR3 reads CASSLAGGQRPYEQYF. CDR3 nucleotide sequence: TGTGCCAGCAGCTTGGCCGGCGGTCAAAGGCCCTACGAGCAGTACTTC.

V is TRBV7-2 and J is TRBJ2-7; 7 bases map to TRBD2. After removal of 2 bases from V and 6 bases from J, the junction contained 7 bases not matched to a gene. The CDR3 totals 14 residues. Germline CDR1 SGHTA, CDR2 FQGNSA. The chain's CDR3 is CASSLLAGDREQYF. CDR3 coding DNA: TGTGCCAGCAGCTTATTGGCGGGAGATCGCGAGCAGTACTTC. Full variable domain (rest looked up from reference TRBV7-2 and TRBJ2-7): GAGVSQSPSNKVTEKGKDVELRCDPISGHTALYWYRQSLGQGLEFLIYFQGNSAPDKSGLPSDRFSAERTGGSVSTLTIQRTQQEDSAVYLCASSLLAGDREQYFGPGTRLTVT.

The chain joins TRBV2 to TRBJ2-7; 7 nucleotides match TRBD1. V dropped 7 bases and J dropped 0; count of bases not matched to a gene: 3. The CDR3 extends over 13 amino acids. Germline values: CDR1 SNHLY, CDR2 FYNNEI. This CDR3 is CASNWDSSYEQYF. The CDR3 nucleotides are TGTGCCAGCAATTGGGACAGCTCCTACGAGCAGTACTTC.